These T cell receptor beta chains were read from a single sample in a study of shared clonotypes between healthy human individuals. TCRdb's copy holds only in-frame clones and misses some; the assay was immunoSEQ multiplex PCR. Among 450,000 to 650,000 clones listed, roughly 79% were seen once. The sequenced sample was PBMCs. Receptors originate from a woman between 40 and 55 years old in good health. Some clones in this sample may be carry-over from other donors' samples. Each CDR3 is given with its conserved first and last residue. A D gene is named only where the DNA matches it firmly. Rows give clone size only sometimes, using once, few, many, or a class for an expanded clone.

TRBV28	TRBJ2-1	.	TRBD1	TGTGCCAGCAGTTCAACCGGGACAGGGGGGGACAATGAGCAGTTCTTC	CASSSTGTGGDNEQFF
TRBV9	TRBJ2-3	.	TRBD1	TGTGCCAGCAGTGAACTTACCGGACAGGGAATACGAGATACGCAGTATTTT	CASSELTGQGIRDTQYF
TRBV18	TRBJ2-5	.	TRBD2	TGTGCCAGCTCACCATCGAGAAGTAGCGGGCAAGAGACCCAGTACTTC	CASSPSRSSGQETQYF
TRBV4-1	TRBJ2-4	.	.	TGCGCCAGCAGCCAAGAGGAACAGGGCCTAGCCAAAAACATTCAGTACTTC	CASSQEEQGLAKNIQYF
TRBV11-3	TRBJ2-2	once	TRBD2	TGTGCCAGCAGCATCACTAGCGGGAGTACCGGGGAGCTGTTTTTT	CASSITSGSTGELFF
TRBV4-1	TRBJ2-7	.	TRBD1	TGCGCCAGCAGCCGCCCCGGACAGGGAGGTGGGGAGCAGTACTTC	CASSRPGQGGGEQYF
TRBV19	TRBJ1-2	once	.	TGTGCCAGTAGTTTCCGGAGTATAAACTATGGCTACACCTTC	CASSFRSINYGYTF
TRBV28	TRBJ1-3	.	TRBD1	TGTGCCAGCAGTACGGGACAGGGAGTAGTAAGCTCTGGAAACACCATATATTTT	CASSTGQGVVSSGNTIYF
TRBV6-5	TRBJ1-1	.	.	TGTGCCAGCAGTTACTCCTCCGGTGGGGCTAACACTGAAGCTTTCTTT	CASSYSSGGANTEAFF
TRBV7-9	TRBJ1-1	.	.	TGTGCCAGCAGCCCGACAGTAAACACTGAAGCTTTCTTT	CASSPTVNTEAFF
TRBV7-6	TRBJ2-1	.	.	TGTGCCAGCAGCTCTCAAACAGGGTGGTCCTACAATGAGCAGTTCTTC	CASSSQTGWSYNEQFF
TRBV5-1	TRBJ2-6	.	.	TGCGCCAGCAGCTTGTCGGGGGCCAACGTCCTGACTTTC	CASSLSGANVLTF
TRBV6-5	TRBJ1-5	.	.	TGTGCCAGCAGTGGAACCCGCAATCAGCCCCAGCATTTT	CASSGTRNQPQHF
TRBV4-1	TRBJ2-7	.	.	TGCGCCAGCAGCCAAGATTATAGGAACCAACACCTCTACGAGCAGTACTTC	CASSQDYRNQHLYEQYF
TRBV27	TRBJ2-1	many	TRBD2	TGTGCCAGCAGTCCCTGGCTAGCGGGAGGATATAGTGAGCAGTTCTTC	CASSPWLAGGYSEQFF
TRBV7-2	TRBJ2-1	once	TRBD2	TGTGCCAGCAGCTTGCGGTCGCGGGAGAAATATGAGCAGTTCTTC	CASSLRSREKYEQFF
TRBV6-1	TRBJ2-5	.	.	TGTGCCAGCAGTGATCCCGCTCAGCGTGGGGCCCAAGAGACCCAGTACTTC	CASSDPAQRGAQETQYF
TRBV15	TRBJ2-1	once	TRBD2	TGTGCCACCAGCAGCATCCTACTAGCGGGTTTCAATGAGCAGTTCTTC	CATSSILLAGFNEQFF
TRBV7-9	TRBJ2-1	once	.	TGTGCCAGCAGCTTAGGCAGATACAATGAGCAGTTCTTC	CASSLGRYNEQFF
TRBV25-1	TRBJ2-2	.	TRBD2	TGTGCCAGCAAACTAGCGGGAGGGCCCACCGGGGAGCTGTTTTTT	CASKLAGGPTGELFF
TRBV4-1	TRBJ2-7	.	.	TGCGCCAGCAGCCAGGGGAGGAGCGAGCAGTACTTC	CASSQGRSEQYF
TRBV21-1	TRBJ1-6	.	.	TGTGCCAGCAGCGGTAACATACATCATAATTCACCCCTCCACTTT	CASSGNIHHNSPLHF
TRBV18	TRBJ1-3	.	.	TGTGCCAGCTCAGGCGATGGAAACACCATATATTTT	CASSGDGNTIYF
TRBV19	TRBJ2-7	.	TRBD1	TGTGCCAGTAGTCTTCTGTCCGGGACAGGAAATTACGAGCAGTACTTC	CASSLLSGTGNYEQYF
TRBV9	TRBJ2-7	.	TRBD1	TGTGCCAGCAGCGTAGGGTGGGACAGGGGGCAAGAGCAGTACTTC	CASSVGWDRGQEQYF
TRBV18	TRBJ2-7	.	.	TGTGCCAGCTCACCAAGTTCTAGCGAGCAGTACTTC	CASSPSSSEQYF
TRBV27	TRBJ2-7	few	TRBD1	TGTGCCAGCAGTTTAGGGGCAGGGGGCATCTACGAGCAGTACTTC	CASSLGAGGIYEQYF
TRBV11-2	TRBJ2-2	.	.	TGTGCCAGCAGCGTGGGTCCCGGGGAGCTGTTTTTT	CASSVGPGELFF
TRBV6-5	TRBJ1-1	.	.	TGTGCCAGCACCCCAATGAGGGACCGTGAAGCTTTCTTT	CASTPMRDREAFF
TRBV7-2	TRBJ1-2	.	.	TGTGCCAGCAGCTTAAATCGGGGCCCCTTCTATGGCTACACCTTC	CASSLNRGPFYGYTF
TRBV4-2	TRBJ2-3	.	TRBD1	TGTGCCAGCAGCCAGGGCGGACAGGGGCCAGATACGCAGTATTTT	CASSQGGQGPDTQYF
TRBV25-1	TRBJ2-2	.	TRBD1	TGTGCCAGCAGTGTGGCAGGGGGCGCTTTTATTCACGGGGAGCTGTTTTTT	CASSVAGGAFIHGELFF
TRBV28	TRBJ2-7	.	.	TGTGCCAGCACCTGGGTAGGGATCTACGAGCAGTACTTC	CASTWVGIYEQYF
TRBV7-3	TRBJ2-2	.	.	TGTGCCAGCAGCTATGGGACTGGGAACACCGGGGAGCTGTTTTTT	CASSYGTGNTGELFF
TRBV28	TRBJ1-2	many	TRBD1	TGTGCCAGCAGTTCCCGGGACAGTCATCGCGGCTACACCTTC	CASSSRDSHRGYTF
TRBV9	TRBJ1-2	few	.	TGTGGTGGCAGGGGTCTTTATGGCTACACCTTC	CGGRGLYGYTF
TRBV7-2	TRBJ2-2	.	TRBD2	TGTGCCAGCAGCTTCTCCTCTAGCGGGCCCGGGGAGCTGTTTTTT	CASSFSSSGPGELFF
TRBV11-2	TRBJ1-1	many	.	TGTGCCAGCAGCTCCCAATCGTTGACTGAAGCTTTCTTT	CASSSQSLTEAFF
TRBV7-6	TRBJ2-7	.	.	TGTGCCAGCAGCTTAGCGATCTCCTACGAGCAGTACTTC	CASSLAISYEQYF
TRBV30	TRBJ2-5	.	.	TGTGCGGGTTCATGGGGTTCAGAGACCCAGTACTTC	CAGSWGSETQYF
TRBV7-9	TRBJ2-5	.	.	TGTGCCAGCAGCTTAGTTCGAGAGACCCAGTACTTC	CASSLVRETQYF
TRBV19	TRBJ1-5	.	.	TGTGCCAGTAGTATTGCCCTTCGGGGCAATCAGCCCCAGCATTTT	CASSIALRGNQPQHF
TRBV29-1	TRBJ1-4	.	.	TGCAGCGTGAGAGTTGGTCGGACTAATGAAAAACTGTTTTTT	CSVRVGRTNEKLFF
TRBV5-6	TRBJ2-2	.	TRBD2	TGTGCCAGCAGGCTAGCGGGACAAACCGGGGAGCTGTTTTTT	CASRLAGQTGELFF
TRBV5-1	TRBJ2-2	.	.	TGCGCCAGCAGCTTGTCTGGGAACACCGGGGAGCTGTTTTTT	CASSLSGNTGELFF
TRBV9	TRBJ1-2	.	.	TGTGCCAGCAGCGCGGGTATTCAACATGGCTACACCTTC	CASSAGIQHGYTF
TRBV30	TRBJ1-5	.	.	TGTGCCTGGAGTGTGGGGGGAAATCAGCCCCAGCATTTT	CAWSVGGNQPQHF
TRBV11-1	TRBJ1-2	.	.	TGTGCCAGCAGCTTAGACGGAAACTATGGCTACACCTTC	CASSLDGNYGYTF
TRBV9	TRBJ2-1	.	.	TGTGCCAGCAGCCCGCCCGCGGACCACAATGAGCAGTTCTTC	CASSPPADHNEQFF
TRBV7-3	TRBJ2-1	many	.	TGTGCCAGCAGCCCGGAAGTCTATAGCTCCTACAATGAGCAGTTCTTC	CASSPEVYSSYNEQFF
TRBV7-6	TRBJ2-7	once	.	TGTGCCAGCAGCTTAGAAAGGGCTTACGAGCAGTACTTC	CASSLERAYEQYF
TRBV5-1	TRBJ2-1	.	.	TGCGCCAGCAGCTTGGGCGCCAACAATGAGCAGTTCTTC	CASSLGANNEQFF
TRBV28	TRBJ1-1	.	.	TGTGCCAGCAGTGAACGTCCCTCCCGGCCCGCTTTCTTT	CASSERPSRPAFF
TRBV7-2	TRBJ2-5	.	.	TGTGCCAGCAGCTTGGTTACTAGCAGACAAGAGACCCAGTACTTC	CASSLVTSRQETQYF
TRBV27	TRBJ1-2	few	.	TGTGCCAGCAGCTTGGCGGATCAAGGAGGCTACACCTTC	CASSLADQGGYTF
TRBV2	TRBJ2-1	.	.	TGTGCCAGCAGTGAAAGGCTACTACGGTGGAATGAGCAGTTCTTC	CASSERLLRWNEQFF
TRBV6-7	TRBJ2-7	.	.	TGTGCCAGCGCCCCTCGGCAGCCACCTAAGCTCTACGAGCAGTACTTC	CASAPRQPPKLYEQYF
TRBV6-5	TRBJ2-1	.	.	TGTGCCAGCAGTTACGCCCGCCGAACTAGTATGCAGTTCTTC	CASSYARRTSMQFF
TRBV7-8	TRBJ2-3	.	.	TGTGCCAGCAGCTTACTTTCGGGAGACGTAGATACGCAGTATTTT	CASSLLSGDVDTQYF
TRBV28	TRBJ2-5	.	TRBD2	TGTGCCAGCAGTTTACTAGCGGGAGGGCCGCCCGAGACCCAGTACTTC	CASSLLAGGPPETQYF